This record looks at one T cell receptor beta chain sequence and its context. Antigen: not known. The method was immunoSEQ multiplex PCR; TCRdb's version includes in-frame clones alone and lacks a portion of them. The data show over 100,000 clones, about 88% seen once. The data belong to a study of graft-versus-host responses after intestinal transplantation. The material was unstimulated CD4+ T cells sorted from spleen or lymph node cells, obtained before intestinal transplant. The receptor's source is a human donor who received an intestinal transplant.

In DNA, the CDR3 is TGTGCCAGCAGTCGCCGAACTAGCGGGCTCTACGAGCAGTACTTC. Translated: CASSRRTSGLYEQYF. The chain employs TRBV28 and TRBJ2-7, with TRBD2 matching 9 bases. V dropped 5 bases and J dropped 3; count of bases not matched to a gene: 8. Germline assignment: CDR1 MDHEN and CDR2 SYDVKM. The CDR3 covers 15 residues.